This TCR beta chain stems from a study of shared clonotypes between healthy human individuals (TCRdb year 2020). Looking at the study overall: A couple of women and a few men aged 18 to 49 years were included in the cohort. For each donor, CD4 naive and CD4 memory were each given three plates, CD8 naive was given two plates, and CD8 memory was given one plate. To increase sequencing depth and limit assay-specific biases, TCR repertoire library preparation and sequencing were carried out by different laboratories using diverse techniques. To estimate repertoire size and how much clonotype sharing occurs between individuals, the study deeply sequenced the blood TCR repertoires of five healthy adults. Per donor, leukapheresis produced somewhere between about 0.85 and 8.9 billion PBMCs. What the authors observed across the whole study: Compared with non-shared clonotypes, the clonotypes found in all four sorted-subset donors had higher generation probabilities. About 5% of naive CD4, 3.5% of naive CD8, about 2.5% of memory CD4, and 0.35% to 0.4% of memory CD8 clonotypes were shared across several donors. Because the study included a small number of donors, the genetic and exposure-history diversity represented was limited. Pairwise subsampling indicated that sequencing depth was expected to affect the degree of clonotype sharing among donors. Naive subsets generally had larger estimated clonotype richness than memory subsets did. Even with the large sequencing depth, rarefaction of the sorted-subset datasets indicated that sequencing was incomplete. Only blood was sampled, and tissue TCR repertoires likely differ from those in blood.

TCR CDR3 regions were amplified from genomic DNA by multiplex PCR using the deep immunoSEQ assay. Extracted genomic DNA from each cell subset was distributed evenly across all wells of several immunoSEQ 96-well plates, and each plate was treated as a replicate. For sorted subsets, each replicate PCR was loaded with 200 ng genomic DNA, equivalent to 30,000 to 35,000 T cell genomes. Purified libraries were measured with a Qubit 3.0 fluorometer, size-checked on a Bioanalyzer 2100, and measured again with the KAPA Library Quantification kit. Each immunoSEQ 96-well plate was sequenced on its own single-read 150-cycle Illumina NextSeq 550 flow cell. The published analysis was carried out like this. Because only junctional sequences without quality scores were contained in the immunoSEQ output, filtering matching that applied to full-length reads could not be performed. Sequences were annotated with PyIR, a Python wrapper for IgBLAST v1.9, and V/J genes and CDR3 were assigned using IMGT germline references. Any read was removed if the V/J assignment was weak (E-value above 1e-6), the CDR3 was missing, or the read contained stop codons, out-of-frame junctions, or ambiguous translated residues. V3J clonotypes were defined as sequences sharing the same inferred V gene, J gene, and CDR3 amino acid sequence. The percentage overlap between two repertoires was calculated by dividing the number of shared unique clonotypes by the size of the smaller repertoire. RTK rarefaction, the Chao1 estimator, and Recon v2.1 estimates of unobserved clonotypes were used to assess repertoire richness. OLGA was used to compute generation probabilities for all TCRbeta clonotypes that the gDNA method yielded from a handful of donors. This is the immuneACCESS table as TCRdb keeps it, with only in-frame sequences that have V and J called. A part of the clones is gone; compared with another copy, unresolved V genes explain less than half, and the rest is unexplained. The V and J calls and clone size were taken over from that table, and D and trimming were inferred from the DNA. Recorded for this sample are around 1,100,000 clones; approximately 80% of them occurred a single time. Roughly 0.82% of the sample rests with the top ten.

The table lists this clone with a few counts. The antigen this receptor binds is unknown. Nothing much larger sits one base from this clone, and base qualities are not available. The donors were healthy, HIV-negative adults with no recently reported acute infections or vaccinations. Only Caucasian adults living in Nashville, Tennessee, USA were represented among the donors. CD4+ T cells were enriched by magnetic negative selection; naive cells were then positively selected on CD45RA, and the negative fraction formed the memory subset. Blood was collected by leukapheresis, and PBMCs were isolated by Ficoll-Histopaque density gradient centrifugation and then cryopreserved in liquid nitrogen vapor phase. Purity and quantity of every magnetically sorted T cell population were checked by analytical flow cytometry. Each sorted fraction had its genomic DNA isolated and then quantified by UV absorbance on a Nanodrop 2000c.

The CDR3, from cysteine to phenylalanine, totals 19 residues. Of all the DNA, just the CDR3 is kept, 57 bases in frame from base 1. Sequenced input: memory CD4+ T cells from PBMCs. The label giving this sample's cell subset or site can be read as: CD45RA-negative fraction. This sequence uses TRBV21-1 and TRBJ1-5; the table assigns TRBD1, which was not confirmed against the DNA. TRBV21-1 is a pseudogene segment. The TCR comes from a man younger than 35 in good health. Some clones in this sample may be carry-over from other donors' samples. The CDR3 protein is CASSKEIFGDRGRNQPQHF. The nucleotide sequence is given as TGTGCCAGCAGCAAAGAAATATTTGGGGACAGGGGGAGAAATCAGCCCCAGCATTTT.